The clone carrying this T cell receptor beta chain was observed many times. CDR1 DFQATT and CDR2 SNEGSKA come from the germline V gene (reference sequence). The CDR3 has 13 residues. V dropped 6 bases and J dropped 1 base, with 12 bases sitting between them. The data were taken from a study of neurological immune-mediated disorders. Sequencing runs each yielded over 160 million TCR-beta sequences from 15-18 subjects. TCRdb processed the 5' RACE reads anew with MiXCR; each CDR3 protein has one entry. The sample shows 65,000 to 90,000 distinct CDR3 sequences, about 5% of them seen only once. The gene calls are TRBV20-1 and TRBJ2-5; D unresolved. Input material: PBMCs. The clonotype originates from a woman aged 30 to 39 with multiple sclerosis. The CDR3 DNA sequence: TGCAGTGCGCCAGCAGAGATCCAAGAGACCCAGTACTTC. Its translation is CSAPAEIQETQYF.